The 27 T cell receptor beta chains reported below all come from one sample, sequenced in a study of PD-1 blockade in classical Hodgkin lymphoma. Method: immunoSEQ multiplex PCR; TCRdb's copy keeps in-frame clones and lacks some. The table has 100,000 to 120,000 clones, 80% to 90% seen once. Each patient experienced a relapse that followed autologous stem cell transplantation, and brentuximab vedotin exposure varied. The starting material was peripheral blood mononuclear cells (PBMCs), obtained before the second cycle of nivolumab. The receptors derive from a human donor with classical Hodgkin lymphoma.

This chain joins TRBV7-9 and TRBJ2-7, with D unresolved. CDR1 and CDR2 from the germline V gene are SEHNR and FQNEAQ (reference sequence). Trimming took 1 base from V and 4 from J, leaving 11 bases between them. This CDR3 is 14 amino acids long. For the CDR3, the DNA is TGTGCCAGCAGCTTAGAGGGCTTTGGGTACGAGCAGTACTTC. The encoded protein is CASSLEGFGYEQYF. Filled out from reference TRBV7-9 and TRBJ2-7, the complete variable domain reads DTGVSQNPRHKITKRGQNVTFRCDPISEHNRLYWYRQTLGQGPEFLTYFQNEAQLEKSRLLSDRFSAERPKGSFSTLEIQRTEQGDSAMYLCASSLEGFGYEQYFGPGTRLTVT.

The gene calls are TRBV19 and TRBJ2-1, with D unclear. The ends were cut back, 7 bases at V and 4 bases at J, with 17 bases in the middle. Germline V gene data show CDR1 as LNHDA and CDR2 as SQIVND (reference sequence). The length of the CDR3 is 15 residues. CDR3 coding DNA: TGTGCCAGTAACCAACCCCCCAATCGATACAATGAGCAGTTCTTC. Its translation: CASNQPPNRYNEQFF.

The J gene is TRBJ2-2, the V gene TRBV4-3, with 8 bases that match TRBD2. V shed 0 bases, J shed 7 bases, and the junction held 13 bases outside the gene matches. Per germline, CDR1 LGHNA and CDR2 YSLEER. This CDR3 has 18 amino acids. DNA for the CDR3: TGCGCCAGCAGCCAAGATCGATGGCGGGAGGTCAGGGTCGGGGAGCTGTTTTTT. The encoded protein is CASSQDRWREVRVGELFF.

V gene TRBV7-9 combines with J gene TRBJ1-1; unclear D gene. The CDR3 is 14 amino acids. The V gene's germline CDR1 is SEHNR and CDR2 FQNEAQ (reference sequence). The V end was cut by 1 base, the J end by 1 base, with 7 bases between. CDR3 sequence (DNA): TGTGCCAGCAGCTTAGGGCCGCAGAACACTGAAGCTTTCTTT. This codes for CASSLGPQNTEAFF.

The CDR3 sequence: CSARSPDTQYF. CDR3 DNA sequence: TGCAGTGCTAGGAGCCCAGATACGCAGTATTTT. This sequence joins TRBV20-1 and TRBJ2-3; D unresolved. The CDR3 is 11 residues long. V lost 3 bases to trimming and J lost 4 bases, with 5 bases between them. Germline V gene lookup returns CDR1 DFQATT and CDR2 SNEGSKA (reference sequence).

The table lists this clone with a count of one. V and J are TRBV10-1 and TRBJ2-3; 7 bases are a match to TRBD2. Trimming took 5 bases from V and 4 from J; bases not matched to a gene: 6. Germline CDR1 and CDR2: WNHNN and SYGVQD (reference sequence). The CDR3 is 14 amino acids. CDR3 nucleotides: TGCGCCAGCAGTTCTGCGGGAGTTGCAGATACGCAGTATTTT. It encodes CASSSAGVADTQYF.

The rearrangement joins TRBV28 to TRBJ2-7, with TRBD2 identical over 8 bases. Germline loops: CDR1 MDHEN, CDR2 SYDVKM. V was pared by 7 bases and J by 6 bases, with 11 bases of the junction left unmatched. This CDR3 comprises 14 residues. CDR3 region: CASKPSGLVIEQYF. For the CDR3, the DNA is TGTGCCAGCAAACCATCGGGACTAGTCATCGAGCAGTACTTC.

The genes are TRBV7-8 and TRBJ2-1; 7 positions match TRBD2. V was pared by 4 bases and J by 3 bases, with 9 bases of the junction left unmatched. Germline V lookup: CDR1 SGHVS, CDR2 FQNEAQ. This CDR3 spans 16 amino acids. CDR3 in DNA: TGTGCCAGCAGCTCCCCGAGCTGGACTAGCTACAATGAGCAGTTCTTC. Translated, it gives CASSSPSWTSYNEQFF.

This clone was counted a single time. The genes are TRBV28 and TRBJ1-1; D is possibly TRBD1 (5 bases). The CDR3 length is 14 residues. Trimming removed 8 bases at V and 1 base at J, with 14 bases between. Germline CDR1 is MDHEN and CDR2 is SYDVKM. CDR3: CASCSGGWNTEAFF. The CDR3 DNA is TGTGCCAGCTGCTCTGGGGGGTGGAACACTGAAGCTTTCTTT.

The J gene is TRBJ2-7, the V gene TRBV19; 7 nucleotides agree with TRBD2. Germline V gene sequence: CDR1 LNHDA, CDR2 SQIVND (reference sequence). This CDR3 region has 13 residues. The trim removed 10 bases at V and 2 bases at J, leaving 8 bases unmatched. The chain's CDR3 is CATTAGPTYEQYF. The CDR3 DNA follows: TGTGCCACCACAGCGGGGCCTACCTACGAGCAGTACTTC.

This chain joins TRBV18 and TRBJ2-7, with TRBD1 matching 7 bases. CDR3 size: 14 residues. Per the germline V gene, CDR1 is KGHSH and CDR2 is LQKENI. The trim removed 0 bases at V and 9 bases at J, leaving 8 bases unmatched. The CDR3 nucleotides are TGTGCCAGCTCACCACCCACAGACAGGGCGAGGCAGTACTTC. This translates into CASSPPTDRARQYF. Full variable domain (outside the CDR3, taken from reference TRBV18 and TRBJ2-7): NAGVMQNPRHLVRRRGQEARLRCSPMKGHSHVYWYRQLPEEGLKFMVYLQKENIIDESGMPKERFSAEFPKEGPSILRIQQVVRGDSAAYFCASSPPTDRARQYFGPGTRLTVT.

The rearrangement links TRBV6-5 to TRBJ2-7; D remains ambiguous. Between the trimmed V and J ends, which lost 2 bases and 6 bases, there was a span of 11 bases. Per the germline V gene, CDR1 is MNHEY and CDR2 is SVGAGI. The CDR3 covers 13 residues. CDR3 protein: CASSYAEFFEQYF. The CDR3 coding sequence is TGTGCCAGCAGTTACGCGGAGTTCTTCGAGCAGTACTTC.

The chain combines TRBV5-1 with TRBJ2-5; 7 bases match TRBD1. Germline V gives CDR1 SGHRS, CDR2 YFSETQ. Trimming removed 3 bases from V and 1 base from J; junction bases left unmatched: 6. The CDR3 length is 15 residues. CDR3 sequence reads: CASSSRDSRQETQYF. CDR3 bases: TGCGCCAGCAGCTCCCGGGACAGTCGCCAAGAGACCCAGTACTTC.

This clone appeared a few times. The J gene is TRBJ1-4, the V gene TRBV10-3, with D possibly being TRBD1 (5 bases). Trimming took off 3 bases at V and 5 bases at J, with 7 bases between the two ends. This CDR3 has 13 residues. From germline, CDR1 is ENHRY and CDR2 SYGVKD. The CDR3 protein is CAISEGVNEKLFF. The DNA for the CDR3 is TGTGCCATCAGTGAAGGGGTAAATGAAAAACTGTTTTTT.

This clone was seen more than once but under ten times. This rearrangement joins TRBV7-9 to TRBJ1-1; a possible D gene is TRBD1 (5 bases). The germline V gene encodes CDR1 SEHNR and CDR2 FQNEAQ (reference sequence). V lost 9 bases, J lost 10 bases, and 15 bases lay in between. The CDR3 extends over 11 amino acids. The CDR3 region is CASALRDTAFF. The CDR3 coding sequence is TGTGCCAGTGCACTCAGGGATACAGCTTTCTTT.

The V gene is TRBV18, the J gene TRBJ2-3; tentatively, D is TRBD2 (5 bases). V lost 3 bases to trimming and J lost 0 bases, with 10 bases between them. Germline V gene lookup returns CDR1 KGHSH and CDR2 LQKENI. This CDR3 has 15 residues. This chain's CDR3 is CASSPGAASTDTQYF. The CDR3 region has the DNA TGTGCCAGCTCACCTGGAGCGGCTAGCACAGATACGCAGTATTTT.

The chain combines TRBV11-2 with TRBJ1-2, with no clear D. CDR3 length: 13 amino acids. Germline CDR1 reads SGHAT; CDR2 reads FQNNGV. V lost 5 bases and J 10 bases, leaving 17 bases between the germline ends. CDR3 residues: CASSPRLDSDYTF. For the CDR3, the DNA is TGTGCCAGCAGCCCGAGGCTGGACTCTGACTACACCTTC.

The rearrangement uses TRBV19 and TRBJ1-3; D unclear. Germline CDR1 is LNHDA and CDR2 is SQIVND (reference sequence). The V gene lost 3 bases and the J gene lost 0 bases, with 12 bases spanning the gap. The CDR3 totals 16 residues. The CDR3 region is CASSMESINSGNTIYF. The CDR3 DNA reads TGTGCCAGTAGTATGGAGTCAATCAACTCTGGAAACACCATATATTTT.

The rearrangement joins TRBV27 to TRBJ2-2; D remains unclear. CDR3 length equals 13 residues. The germline V and J ends were trimmed by 5 bases and 7 bases, with 11 bases remaining between them. Germline V gene data show CDR1 as MNHEY and CDR2 as SMNVEV (reference sequence). DNA of the CDR3: TGTGCCAGCAGTGCTGGTGGCAGCGGGGAGCTGTTTTTT. It is translated as CASSAGGSGELFF.

V and J are TRBV19 and TRBJ1-1, with no clear D. V gave up 3 bases and J gave up 0 bases, with 14 bases separating them. Germline V gene lookup returns CDR1 LNHDA and CDR2 SQIVND (reference sequence). The CDR3 sequence is 16 residues long. For the CDR3, the DNA is TGTGCCAGTAGTATCCCCGGAGCGAGCATGAACACTGAAGCTTTCTTT. Residues: CASSIPGASMNTEAFF.

The chain uses TRBV10-2 and TRBJ1-4; a weak D match, TRBD1 (6 bases). Trimming removed 3 bases from V and 2 bases from J, with 10 bases in between. The CDR3 is 15 residues long. The germline CDR1 and CDR2 sequences are WSHSY and SAAADI. The CDR3 protein is CASSDRDMTNEKLFF. CDR3 sequence (DNA): TGCGCCAGCAGTGACAGGGACATGACTAATGAAAAACTGTTTTTT.

The chain carries TRBV5-1 and TRBJ1-4; D is unclear. Trimming pared 0 bases from V and 0 bases from J, leaving 9 bases between. Germline CDR1 and CDR2: SGHRS and YFSETQ. The CDR3 is made up of 16 amino acids. The CDR3 loop reads CASSLGALTTNEKLFF. CDR3 nucleotides: TGCGCCAGCAGCTTGGGGGCCCTTACAACTAATGAAAAACTGTTTTTT.

This rearrangement joins TRBV4-3 to TRBJ1-1; no clear D. Germline V gives CDR1 LGHNA, CDR2 YSLEER. CDR3 length: 15 residues. Deletions cut 0 bases from V and 4 bases from J, with 12 bases between. The CDR3 DNA sequence: TGCGCCAGCAGCCAAGATCGGCGCCCCCTCACTGAAGCTTTCTTT. Encoded protein: CASSQDRRPLTEAFF.

J is TRBJ1-1 and V is TRBV6-1; no definite D call. V gave up 3 bases and J gave up 0 bases, with 11 bases separating them. Germline CDR1 MNHNS, CDR2 SASEGT. This CDR3 has 15 amino acids. CDR3 amino acids: CASSDPRALNTEAFF. CDR3 nucleotide sequence: TGTGCCAGCAGTGATCCCCGGGCTTTGAACACTGAAGCTTTCTTT.

In DNA form, the CDR3 reads TGTGCCACCAGCAGAGATCCCCGGGGAGGGAGGGAGACCCAGTACTTC. Translating it yields CATSRDPRGGRETQYF. V gene TRBV15 combines with J gene TRBJ2-5; 7 nucleotides line up with TRBD2. With V trimmed by 0 bases and J by 5 bases, 9 bases remained unmatched. CDR1 and CDR2 from the germline V gene are LNHNV and YYDKDF (reference sequence). The CDR3 totals 16 residues.

V is TRBV18 and J is TRBJ2-1; 7 bases are a match to TRBD1. Germline V gene lookup returns CDR1 KGHSH and CDR2 LQKENI. The CDR3 loop spans 15 amino acids. V lost 3 bases to trimming and J lost 6 bases; unmatched junction nucleotides: 8. CDR3 sequence: CASSPIQGIANEQFF. The CDR3 DNA is TGTGCCAGCTCACCGATACAGGGGATTGCCAATGAGCAGTTCTTC.

The rearrangement links TRBV4-2 to TRBJ1-1; TRBD1 agrees at 8 bases. The CDR3 loop spans 16 amino acids. Germline V gives CDR1 LGHNA, CDR2 YNFKEQ. The junction had 12 bases not matched to a gene; V was cut back by 4 bases and J by 5 bases. The CDR3 DNA follows: TGTGCCAGCAGCCGGTGGGCAGGGGGCGCAGATACTGAAGCTTTCTTT. Translation: CASSRWAGGADTEAFF.